The clone carrying this T cell receptor (beta chain) was seen at least ten times. The sample is drawn from a study of T cells in Graves' hyperthyroidism and ophthalmopathy. The CDR3 sequence is 14 residues long. Unmatched junction bases numbered 2, after V lost 1 base and J lost 7 bases. From germline, CDR1 is SNHLY and CDR2 FYNNEI. RNA transcripts gave rise to amplified TCR beta CDR3 regions. RT-PCR in the first round (using the HTBI primer set) targeted the TCR CDR3. TCRdb reanalysed the multiplex PCR reads using MiXCR and keeps one entry per CDR3 protein. The sample holds 250,000 to 300,000 distinct CDR3 sequences, roughly 14% seen once.

The TCR originated in a woman in her 40s with Graves' hyperthyroidism that later progressed to Graves' ophthalmopathy. Sequencing input: blood. This rearrangement joins TRBV2 to TRBJ2-1, with 9 bases aligning to TRBD2. Written as DNA, the CDR3 is TGTGCCAGCAGTGAAGGCGGGAGGGAGAATGAGCAGTTCTTC. As protein: CASSEGGRENEQFF.